This TCR beta chain was documented in a study of blood T cell repertoires in COVID-19. Study at large: COVID-19 samples, acute and convalescent, were from the United States, Italy and Spain. PBMCs, B-cell-depleted T cells, or T cells were the source of the cDNA or gDNA that made up the material.

Measured with immunoSEQ multiplex PCR; TCRdb has only the in-frame clones, and not every one. The sample holds about 160,000 clones, approximately 85% seen once. Germline CDR1 MDHEN, CDR2 SYDVKM. V was pared by 1 base and J by 4 bases, with 4 bases between. This CDR3 is built from 12 residues. Seattle patients were enrolled during active infection and followed longitudinally. Sequenced input: peripheral blood. The receptor comes from an elderly man with COVID-19, enrolled during active disease. This rearrangement joins TRBV28 to TRBJ1-2; no reliable D call. CDR3 amino acids: CASSLYGYGYTF. The CDR3, as DNA: TGTGCCAGCAGTTTATACGGCTATGGCTACACCTTC.